This T cell receptor beta chain was retrieved from a study of CD8 T cells in Susac syndrome. Study results and caveats: Total CD8+ repertoires held some 15 Susac-specific public clones, while CD8+ TEMRA repertoires held 5 or 6. Clonal expansion of CD8+ cells in Susac peaked in TEMRA cells (and in active patients).

Sequencing of TCR beta was undertaken in CD8+ and CD4+ T cells derived from blood. The germline V gene encodes CDR1 SQVTM and CDR2 ANQGSEA. The CDR3 runs to 11 residues. The V end lost 8 bases, the J end lost 1 base, and 8 bases lay between the germline ends. Regarding this clonotype: Its cognate antigen is unknown.

When the RNA was reverse transcribed, random hexamers were used with an input of 0.5 to 1 ug. MiXCR, run by TCRdb on the immunoSEQ multiplex PCR reads, gives a single entry per CDR3 protein. The profile shows 80,000 to 90,000 distinct CDR3 sequences, just under 95% of them singletons. This sequence joins TRBV29-1 and TRBJ1-1; maybe TRBD1 (6 bases). The specimen was CD8+ T cells from PBMCs. The source is a human donor with Susac syndrome. In DNA form, the CDR3 reads TGCAGCCCGACAGGGAACACTGAAGCTTTCTTT. Its translation is CSPTGNTEAFF.